This T cell receptor (beta chain) was recovered during a study of graft-versus-host responses after intestinal transplantation. Study information: Recipients uniformly received anti-thymocyte globulin induction, followed by tacrolimus and steroids for roughly 3 years.

The CDR3 length is 15 residues. The V gene end was trimmed by 0 bases and the J gene end by 2 bases; junction bases not matched to a gene: 1. Germline values: CDR1 SGHRS, CDR2 YFSETQ. Profiled with immunoSEQ multiplex PCR; TCRdb holds only in-frame clones, not every one. The data contain over 20,000 clones, around two fifths of them singletons. This clone was seen more than once but under ten times. This sample comprised alloreactive CD4+ T cells from a mixed lymphocyte reaction culture, obtained before intestinal transplant. Subset in this sample: CFSE-low proliferating T cells sorted from roughly six-day pre-transplant mixed lymphocyte reaction (GvH or HvG direction). The clonotype originates from a human patient who received an intestinal transplant. The V gene is TRBV5-1, the J gene TRBJ2-1, with 8 bases lining up with TRBD1. In DNA, the CDR3 is TGCGCCAGCAGCTTGGGGACAGGGACCTACAATGAGCAGTTCTTC. This codes for CASSLGTGTYNEQFF.